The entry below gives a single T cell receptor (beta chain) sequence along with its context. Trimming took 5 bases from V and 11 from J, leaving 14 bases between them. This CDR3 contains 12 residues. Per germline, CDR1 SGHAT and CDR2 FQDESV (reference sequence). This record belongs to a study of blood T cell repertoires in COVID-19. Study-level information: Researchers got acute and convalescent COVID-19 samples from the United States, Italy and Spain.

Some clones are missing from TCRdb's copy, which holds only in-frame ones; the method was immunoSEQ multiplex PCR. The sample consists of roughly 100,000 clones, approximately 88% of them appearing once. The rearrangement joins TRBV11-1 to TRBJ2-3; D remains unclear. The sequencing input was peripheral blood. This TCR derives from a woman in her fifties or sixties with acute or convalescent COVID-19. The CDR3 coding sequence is TGTGCCAGCAGCCCTAGAGACGAAGGGCAGTATTTT. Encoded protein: CASSPRDEGQYF.